These 18 T cell receptor beta chains share one sample of origin, sequenced in a study of response to subunit inactivated influenza vaccine. TCRdb reprocessed the RT-PCR reads with MiXCR, giving one entry per CDR3 protein. The sample contains hundreds of thousands of distinct CDR3 sequences, over 9.5% of which appear only once. This specimen consisted of PBMCs from blood, obtained on the day of vaccination. These receptor sequences come from a man aged 50-60 years who received an inactivated influenza vaccine.

This clonotype has a handful of counts. The rearrangement joins TRBV4-1 to TRBJ1-6; D unresolved. Germline V lookup: CDR1 MGHRA, CDR2 YSYEKL. The CDR3 loop spans 13 amino acids. V lost 3 bases, J lost 9 bases, and 9 bases lay in between. CDR3 nucleotide sequence: TGCGCCAGCAGCCAGGTGGAAGTTTCACCCCTCCACTTT. Translating gives CASSQVEVSPLHF.

This clonotype occurred many times. The V call is TRBV10-3, the J call TRBJ2-1; no clear D gene. Germline V lookup: CDR1 ENHRY, CDR2 SYGVKD. V was shortened by 0 bases and J by 0 bases, with 9 bases between the two germline ends. This CDR3 is 16 amino acids long. The CDR3 DNA sequence: TGTGCCATCAGTGAGTCGTCCTCGAGCTCCTACAATGAGCAGTTCTTC. It codes for CAISESSSSSYNEQFF.

This clonotype was counted between two and nine times. The chain uses TRBV19 and TRBJ2-3; TRBD1 matches at 8 bases. CDR3 length equals 15 residues. Trimming at V came to 5 bases and at J to 6 bases, leaving 10 bases not matched to a gene. Germline-derived CDR1 and CDR2 are LNHDA and SQIVND (reference sequence). CDR3 loop: CASSGAGGFRDTQYF. In DNA form, the CDR3 reads TGTGCCAGTAGTGGGGCAGGGGGCTTTCGGGATACGCAGTATTTT.

Only a few counts were recorded for this clonotype. The chain employs TRBV28 and TRBJ2-7; maybe TRBD1 (6 bases). Germline V gene data show CDR1 as MDHEN and CDR2 as SYDVKM. Trimming pared 7 bases from V and 6 bases from J, leaving 19 bases between. CDR3 size: 14 residues. This CDR3 reads CASNTPWEGGEQYF. CDR3 coding DNA: TGTGCCAGCAACACCCCGTGGGAAGGGGGCGAGCAGTACTTC.

This clonotype was detected a few times. J is TRBJ1-5 and V is TRBV28, with D tentatively TRBD1 (5 bases). The CDR3 runs 16 residues. CDR1 MDHEN and CDR2 SYDVKM come from the germline V gene. Trimming shortened V by 2 bases and J by 2 bases, and 13 bases separated the two germline ends. This CDR3 is CASSLSPGVGNQPQHF. CDR3 bases: TGTGCCAGCAGTTTAAGTCCGGGGGTGGGCAATCAGCCCCAGCATTTT.

This clonotype appeared a few times. This chain connects TRBV6-2 or TRBV6-3 to TRBJ2-1; 9 nucleotides line up with TRBD1. CDR3 length: 14 residues. Looked up from germline, CDR1 is MNHEY and CDR2 is SVGEGT. V was pared by 6 bases and J by 9 bases, with 9 bases of the junction left unmatched. CDR3 sequence (DNA): TGTGCCAGCAGGAGGACAGGGGAACTTGCTGAGCAGTTCTTC. This codes for CASRRTGELAEQFF.

This clonotype occurred a few times. The chain joins TRBV5-1 to TRBJ2-5; 9 nucleotides align to TRBD1. CDR3 length equals 13 residues. CDR1 and CDR2 (germline): SGHRS, YFSETQ. V lost 7 bases and J lost 5; bases outside the gene matches: 6. CDR3 sequence: CASWDRVTETQYF. The CDR3 region has the DNA TGCGCCAGCTGGGACAGGGTGACGGAGACCCAGTACTTC.

This clonotype was picked up many times. The chain employs TRBV2 and TRBJ1-1; no clear D. The CDR3 is 16 amino acids. Trimming took 3 bases from V and 1 from J, leaving 15 bases between them. CDR1 is SNHLY and CDR2 is FYNNEI in the germline V gene. CDR3 sequence (DNA): TGTGCCAGCAGTGAGAGTCAACCCGCCGGGAACACTGAAGCTTTCTTT. Translating it yields CASSESQPAGNTEAFF. Full variable domain (rest looked up from reference TRBV2 and TRBJ1-1): EPEVTQTPSHQVTQMGQEVILRCVPISNHLYFYWYRQILGQKVEFLVSFYNNEISEKSEIFDDQFSVERPDGSNFTLKIRSTKLEDSAMYFCASSESQPAGNTEAFFGQGTRLTVV.

This clonotype has a handful of counts. This chain links TRBV28 with TRBJ2-3; 7 nucleotides line up with TRBD1. Germline V CDR1 and CDR2: MDHEN, SYDVKM. Trimming at V came to 5 bases and at J to 4 bases, leaving 6 bases not matched to a gene. There are 14 residues in the CDR3. CDR3 in amino acids: CASSHRGDPDTQYF. CDR3 nucleotides: TGTGCCAGCAGTCACAGGGGAGACCCAGATACGCAGTATTTT.

This rearrangement joins TRBV20-1 to TRBJ1-2; tentative D call: TRBD1 (5 bases). The V gene lost 0 bases and the J gene lost 7 bases, with 15 bases spanning the gap. This CDR3 comprises 14 residues. Germline CDR1 and CDR2: DFQATT and SNEGSKA (reference sequence). The CDR3 spells CSARDGATVGGYTF. CDR3 in DNA: TGCAGTGCTAGAGATGGTGCGACAGTCGGTGGCTACACCTTC.

This chain links TRBV5-6 with TRBJ2-5; the match to TRBD1 covers 10 bases. Germline CDR1 SGHDT, CDR2 YYEEEE. CDR3 length equals 16 residues. The V and J ends lost 0 bases and 5 bases, in that order; junction bases with no gene match: 7. CDR3 DNA: TGTGCCAGCAGCTTGGTCGGGACAGGGGTTAGGGAGACCCAGTACTTC. Protein sequence: CASSLVGTGVRETQYF. The full variable domain, its missing parts supplied by reference TRBV5-6 and TRBJ2-5, is DAGVTQSPTHLIKTRGQQVTLRCSPKSGHDTVSWYQQALGQGPQFIFQYYEEEERQRGNFPDRFSGHQFPNYSSELNVNALLLGDSALYLCASSLVGTGVRETQYFGPGTRLLVL.

This chain connects TRBV7-8 to TRBJ2-1; TRBD2 might be the D (5 bases). Trimming removed 2 bases from V and 7 bases from J, with 12 bases in between. This CDR3 has 14 amino acids. Germline CDR1 reads SGHVS; CDR2 reads FQNEAQ. The CDR3 coding sequence is TGTGCCAGCAGCTTACGAGGGAGTGAGAATGAGCAGTTCTTC. Its protein product is CASSLRGSENEQFF.

The J gene is TRBJ1-5, the V gene TRBV12-3 or TRBV12-4; 7 bases are a match to TRBD1. V trimming: 6 bases; J trimming: 7 bases; junction bases outside the gene matches: 3. The CDR3 has 12 residues. CDR3 sequence: CASRVRGQPQHF. In DNA form, the CDR3 reads TGTGCCAGCAGGGTCAGGGGGCAGCCCCAGCATTTT.

This clonotype turned up a few times. V gene TRBV15 combines with J gene TRBJ2-1, with D hard to call. The CDR3 length is 15 residues. Per germline, CDR1 LNHNV and CDR2 YYDKDF (reference sequence). V lost 1 base and J 3 bases, leaving 10 bases between the germline ends. CDR3 coding DNA: TGTGCCACCAGCAGAGGTCCAGCAAGCTACAATGAGCAGTTCTTC. Encoded protein: CATSRGPASYNEQFF.

Only a few counts were recorded for this clonotype. The chain has TRBV5-1 and TRBJ2-6, with 7 nucleotides matching TRBD1. Per the germline V gene, CDR1 is SGHRS and CDR2 is YFSETQ. CDR3 length equals 17 residues. V was pared by 3 bases and J by 2 bases, with 8 bases of the junction left unmatched. CDR3 nucleotides: TGCGCCAGCAGCTGGAAACCTGACAGGGCTGGGGCCAACGTCCTGACTTTC. Translated, it gives CASSWKPDRAGANVLTF.

The V call is TRBV11-2, the J call TRBJ1-4; D is undetermined. CDR3 length equals 14 residues. The germline gives CDR1 SGHAT, CDR2 FQNNGV. The ends were cut back, 1 base at V and 8 bases at J, with 11 bases in the middle. The CDR3 here is CASSLVGSAEKLFF. The CDR3 bases are TGTGCCAGCAGCTTAGTAGGGTCGGCCGAAAAACTGTTTTTT. Full variable domain (outside the CDR3, taken from reference TRBV11-2 and TRBJ1-4): EAGVAQSPRYKIIEKRQSVAFWCNPISGHATLYWYQQILGQGPKLLIQFQNNGVVDDSQLPKDRFSAERLKGVDSTLKIQPAKLEDSAVYLCASSLVGSAEKLFFGSGTQLSVL.

The rearrangement links TRBV4-3 to TRBJ2-7; D remains unclear. The CDR3 is 14 residues long. The germline CDR1 and CDR2 sequences are LGHNA and YSLEER. Trimming left V 0 bases short and J 2 bases short, with 8 bases between. The CDR3 spells CASSQDQETYEQYF. As DNA, the CDR3 is TGCGCCAGCAGCCAAGATCAGGAAACCTACGAGCAGTACTTC.

This clonotype was detected only a few times. The chain employs TRBV2 and TRBJ2-2; D not resolved. The germline CDR1 and CDR2 sequences are SNHLY and FYNNEI. The CDR3 is made up of 14 amino acids. V shed 3 bases and J shed 4 bases, with 9 bases lying between them. The DNA for the CDR3 is TGTGCCAGCAGTGATTCCAGAGCCACCGGGGAGCTGTTTTTT. Amino acid sequence: CASSDSRATGELFF.